Listed below are T cell receptor delta chains from one sample, sequenced in a study of Vδ1+ human thymocytes. TCRdb fed the multiplex PCR reads to CATT. The table includes 80,000 or so delta-chain clones, around 32% detected once. The sequenced material came from Vdelta1+ gamma-delta thymocytes from the thymus. The receptors were sampled from a boy under two years old who had congenital heart surgery. The CDR3 runs from the conserved cysteine through the conserved F or W.

J gene: TRDJ1; V gene: TRDV1; CDR3 protein: CALGRQLAGIPSNTDKLIF
J gene: TRDJ1; V gene: TRDV1; CDR3 protein: CALGEPPSYWSGGYPWTDKLIF
J gene: TRDJ1; V gene: TRDV1; CDR3 protein: CALGELVRGSRGFTDKLIF
J gene: TRDJ1; V gene: TRDV1; CDR3 protein: CALGDAFFLLVLGDTSELAKLIF
J gene: TRDJ1; V gene: TRDV1; CDR3 protein: CALGEFKGYSSLGYWGLLVTDKLIF
J gene: TRDJ1; V gene: TRDV1; CDR3 protein: CALGEELKAGRTYRTALGDTNDKLIF
J gene: TRDJ1; V gene: TRDV1; CDR3 protein: CALGEWHLRGGLRIAATDKLIF
J gene: TRDJ1; V gene: TRDV1; CDR3 protein: CALGERHVWGIPGGGDKLIF
J gene: TRDJ1; V gene: TRDV1; CDR3 protein: CALGETLSRLLRLGERKYTDKLIF
J gene: TRDJ1; V gene: TRDV1; CDR3 protein: CALGELFPYPRVLGWTDKLIF
J gene: TRDJ1; V gene: TRDV2; CDR3 protein: CARVKGIRPDKLIF
J gene: TRDJ1; V gene: TRDV1; CDR3 protein: CALGEYWGIRTAPYTDKLIF
J gene: TRDJ1; V gene: TRDV1; CDR3 protein: CALGELVPSWGIGRDKLIF
J gene: TRDJ1; V gene: TRDV2; CDR3 protein: CSCVSLPVGWGITDKLIF
J gene: TRDJ1; V gene: TRDV1; CDR3 protein: CALGVTCVLGETTDKLIF
J gene: TRDJ1; V gene: TRDV1; CDR3 protein: CALGEPPSYGWGTDKLIF
J gene: TRDJ1; V gene: TRDV1; CDR3 protein: CALGESSHGLGADKLIF
J gene: TRDJ2; V gene: TRDV2; CDR3 protein: CASKGGPSLGPHTAQLFF
J gene: TRDJ1; V gene: TRDV2; CDR3 protein: CACDTQGTTRYTDKLIF
J gene: TRDJ1; V gene: TRDV1; CDR3 protein: CALGECPTWVLGDTAPFKLIF
J gene: TRDJ1; V gene: TRDV1; CDR3 protein: CALGELVFSLRVLGDTRTDKLIF
J gene: TRDJ1; V gene: TRDV1; CDR3 protein: CALGQRLPIRTGGYGEYTDKLIF
J gene: TRDJ1; V gene: TRDV1; CDR3 protein: CALGEFATCPEAHNKLIF
J gene: TRDJ1; V gene: TRDV1; CDR3 protein: CALGELAPWDAATDKLIF
J gene: TRDJ1; V gene: TRDV1; CDR3 protein: CALGAHFPALGMYTDKLIF
J gene: TRDJ1; V gene: TRDV2; CDR3 protein: CACDTEGTGGYRSYADKLIF
J gene: TRDJ1; V gene: TRDV1; CDR3 protein: CALGELSFLNIAGGATTPYTDKLIF
J gene: TRDJ1; V gene: TRDV2; CDR3 protein: CACDPYWGPHTDKLIF
J gene: TRDJ1; V gene: TRDV1; CDR3 protein: CALGELHRDWGITPTDKLIF
J gene: TRDJ1; V gene: TRDV1; CDR3 protein: CALGDPNCASGKGPYDKLIF
J gene: TRDJ1; V gene: TRDV1; CDR3 protein: CALGDDSYRGWGPYTDKLIF
J gene: TRDJ1; V gene: TRDV1; CDR3 protein: CALGEHWGIRRLIF
J gene: TRDJ1; V gene: TRDV1; CDR3 protein: CALGEPKPFRERTKHTDKLIF
J gene: TRDJ1; V gene: TRDV1; CDR3 protein: CALGKGDWGIRESWRNTDKLIF
J gene: TRDJ1; V gene: TRDV1; CDR3 protein: CALGERSYPVLGDLTDKLIF
J gene: TRDJ1; V gene: TRDV1; CDR3 protein: CALGEQAFF
J gene: TRDJ1; V gene: TRDV2; CDR3 protein: CACDTGMRYWGIPGDKLIF
J gene: TRDJ1; V gene: TRDV1; CDR3 protein: CALGERWPYWGIGDKLIF
J gene: TRDJ1; V gene: TRDV1; CDR3 protein: CALGELIGGGFLSISTDKLIF
J gene: TRDJ1; V gene: TRDV1; CDR3 protein: CALGDFPLSVWGIVYTDKLIF
J gene: TRDJ1; V gene: TRDV3; CDR3 protein: CARSRRRWGQTDKLIF
J gene: TRDJ1; V gene: TRDV1; CDR3 protein: CALGEWARRFEIHQGPGGTDKLIF